This T cell receptor beta chain was recorded in a study of T cells in Graves' hyperthyroidism and ophthalmopathy. Across the whole study: It was at initial diagnosis, before any treatment, that peripheral blood was collected.

This clonotype was seen many times. This CDR3 comprises 17 residues. V dropped 3 bases and J dropped 4; count of bases not matched to a gene: 11. TCR beta CDR3 region amplification was performed from RNA transcripts. HTBI primers were the set used in a first-round RT-PCR of the TCR CDR3. TCRdb used MiXCR to reprocess the multiplex PCR reads, holding one entry per CDR3 protein. The sample records about 350,000 distinct CDR3 sequences, 14% being singletons. Exclusions: uncontrolled infection, other autoimmune disease, pregnancy, lactation. Diagnoses used clinical symptoms, serum thyroxine and TRAb, thyroid ultrasound and orbital computed tomography.

The TCR was taken from a woman between 25 and 40 years old with Graves' hyperthyroidism. Specimen: blood. V is TRBV12-3 or TRBV12-4 and J is TRBJ2-3; 9 bases match TRBD2. The CDR3 spells CASSFLVSGSTADTQYF. The CDR3 nucleotides read TGTGCCAGCAGTTTCTTGGTTAGCGGGAGCACCGCAGATACGCAGTATTTT.